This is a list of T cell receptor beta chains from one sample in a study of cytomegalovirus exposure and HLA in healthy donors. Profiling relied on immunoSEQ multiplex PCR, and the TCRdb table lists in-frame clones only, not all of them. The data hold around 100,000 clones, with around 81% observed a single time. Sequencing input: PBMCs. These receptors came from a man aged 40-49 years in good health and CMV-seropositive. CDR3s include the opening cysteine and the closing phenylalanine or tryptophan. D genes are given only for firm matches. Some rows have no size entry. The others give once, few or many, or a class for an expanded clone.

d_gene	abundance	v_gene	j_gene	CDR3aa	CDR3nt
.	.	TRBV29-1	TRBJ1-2	CSASPANYGYTF	TGCAGCGCTTCTCCAGCTAACTATGGCTACACCTTC
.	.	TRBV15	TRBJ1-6	CATSSVPTGPHSPLHF	TGTGCCACCAGCAGTGTGCCTACAGGGCCCCATTCACCCCTCCACTTT
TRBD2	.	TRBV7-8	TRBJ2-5	CASSLGRGGETQYF	TGTGCCAGCAGCTTAGGTCGGGGAGGGGAGACCCAGTACTTC
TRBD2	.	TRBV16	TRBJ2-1	CASSHLASGSSSYNEQFF	TGTGCCAGCAGCCATCTGGCTAGCGGGTCGAGCTCCTACAATGAGCAGTTCTTC
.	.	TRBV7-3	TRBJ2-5	CASSSHQGETQYF	TGTGCCAGCAGCTCCCATCAGGGGGAGACCCAGTACTTC
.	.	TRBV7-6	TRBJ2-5	CASSLMGFGGQETQYF	TGTGCCAGCAGCTTAATGGGATTCGGAGGCCAAGAGACCCAGTACTTC
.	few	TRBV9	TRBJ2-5	CASSQSPRQNRETQYF	TGTGCCAGCAGCCAATCGCCCCGACAGAATAGAGAGACCCAGTACTTC
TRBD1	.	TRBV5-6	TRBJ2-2	CASSLAGQVHTGELFF	TGTGCCAGCAGCTTGGCGGGACAGGTTCACACCGGGGAGCTGTTTTTT
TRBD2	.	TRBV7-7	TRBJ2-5	CASSFTSGGIQETQYF	TGTGCTAGCAGCTTCACTAGCGGGGGAATCCAAGAGACCCAGTACTTC
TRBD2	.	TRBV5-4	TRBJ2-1	CASSLAPSGAGNEQFF	TGTGCCAGCAGCTTGGCCCCTAGCGGTGCGGGCAATGAGCAGTTCTTC
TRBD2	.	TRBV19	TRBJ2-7	CASSIAGGSYEQYF	TGTGCCAGTAGTATAGCGGGGGGCTCCTACGAGCAGTACTTC
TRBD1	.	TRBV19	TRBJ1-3	CASIPTGANSGNTIYF	TGTGCCAGTATCCCGACAGGGGCCAACTCTGGAAACACCATATATTTT
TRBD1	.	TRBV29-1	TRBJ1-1	CSVTGTGNTEAFF	TGCAGCGTAACCGGGACAGGGAACACTGAAGCTTTCTTT
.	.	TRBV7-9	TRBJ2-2	CSSNFLEQNTGELFF	TGTTCCAGCAACTTCCTAGAACAGAACACCGGGGAGCTGTTTTTT
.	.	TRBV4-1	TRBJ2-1	CASSPVGGRMGNEQFF	TGCGCCAGCAGCCCCGTGGGGGGTAGAATGGGGAATGAGCAGTTCTTC